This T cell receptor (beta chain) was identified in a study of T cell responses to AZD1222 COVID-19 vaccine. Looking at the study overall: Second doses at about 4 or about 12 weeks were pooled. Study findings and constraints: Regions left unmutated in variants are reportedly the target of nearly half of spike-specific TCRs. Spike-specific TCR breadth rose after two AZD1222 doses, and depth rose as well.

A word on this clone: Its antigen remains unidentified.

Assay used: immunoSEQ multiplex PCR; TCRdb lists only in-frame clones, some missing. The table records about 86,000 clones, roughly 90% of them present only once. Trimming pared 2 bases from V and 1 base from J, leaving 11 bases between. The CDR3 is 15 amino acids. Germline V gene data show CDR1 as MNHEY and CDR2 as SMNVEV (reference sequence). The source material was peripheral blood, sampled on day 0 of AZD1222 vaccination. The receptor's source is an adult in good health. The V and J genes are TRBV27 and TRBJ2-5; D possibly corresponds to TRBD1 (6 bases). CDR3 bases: TGTGCCAGCAGTTTAGTCGGACAGATCCAAGAGACCCAGTACTTC. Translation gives CASSLVGQIQETQYF.